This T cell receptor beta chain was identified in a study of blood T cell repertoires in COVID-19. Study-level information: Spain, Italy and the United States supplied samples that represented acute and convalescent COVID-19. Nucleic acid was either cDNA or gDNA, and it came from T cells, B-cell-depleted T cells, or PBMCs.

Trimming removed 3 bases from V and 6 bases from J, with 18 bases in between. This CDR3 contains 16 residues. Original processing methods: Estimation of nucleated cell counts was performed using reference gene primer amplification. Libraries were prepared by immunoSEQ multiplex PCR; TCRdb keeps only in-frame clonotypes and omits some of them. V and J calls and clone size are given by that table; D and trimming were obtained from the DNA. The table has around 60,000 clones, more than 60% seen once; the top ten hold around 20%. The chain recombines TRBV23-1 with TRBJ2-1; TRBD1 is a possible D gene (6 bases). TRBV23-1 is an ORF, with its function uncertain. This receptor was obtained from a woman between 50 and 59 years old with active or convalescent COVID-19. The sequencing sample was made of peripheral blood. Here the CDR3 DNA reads TGCGCCAGCAGTCATCACCCGGGGCAGGGGCCCAATGAGCAGTTCTTC. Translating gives CASSHHPGQGPNEQFF.